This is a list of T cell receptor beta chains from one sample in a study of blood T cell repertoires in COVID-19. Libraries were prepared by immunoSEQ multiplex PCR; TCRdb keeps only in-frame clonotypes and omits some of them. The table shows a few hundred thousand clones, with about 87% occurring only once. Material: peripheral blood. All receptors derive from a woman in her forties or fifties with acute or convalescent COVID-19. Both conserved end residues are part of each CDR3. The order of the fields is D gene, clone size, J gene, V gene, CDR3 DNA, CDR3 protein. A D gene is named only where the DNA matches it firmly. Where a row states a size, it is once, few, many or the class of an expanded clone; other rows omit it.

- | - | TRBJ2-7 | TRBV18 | TGTGCCAGCTCACCAAATTCACTAGGAAACGAGCAGTACTTC | CASSPNSLGNEQYF
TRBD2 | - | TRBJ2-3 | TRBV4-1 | TGCGCCAGCAGCCGGACTAGCGGGAGTTTTGATACGCAGTATTTT | CASSRTSGSFDTQYF
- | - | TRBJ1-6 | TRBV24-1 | TGTGCCACCAGTGATTCCCGAACAAATTCACCCCTCCACTTT | CATSDSRTNSPLHF
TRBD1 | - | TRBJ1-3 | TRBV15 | TGTGCCACCAGCCCCCTTGAGGGGGCATCTGGAAACACCATATATTTT | CATSPLEGASGNTIYF
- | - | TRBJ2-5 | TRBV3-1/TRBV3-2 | TGTGCCAGCAGCCGATATGAGGAGACCCAGTACTTC | CASSRYEETQYF
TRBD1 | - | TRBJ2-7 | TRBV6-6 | TGTGCCAGCAAACTGACAGGGAGCTCCTACGAGCAGTACTTC | CASKLTGSSYEQYF
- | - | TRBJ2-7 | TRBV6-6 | TGTGCCAGCAGAGCCCCCGGGGGGCGTGCACTGGGGCAGTACTTC | CASRAPGGRALGQYF
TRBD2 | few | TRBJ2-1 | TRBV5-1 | TGCGCCAGCAGAGAGGGACTACCAAACAATGAGCAGTTCTTC | CASREGLPNNEQFF
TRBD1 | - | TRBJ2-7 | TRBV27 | TGTGCCAGCAGCCTAAGACCGGGACAGTACGAGCAGTACTTC | CASSLRPGQYEQYF
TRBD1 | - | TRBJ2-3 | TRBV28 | TGTGCCAGCAGTTTACTGACAGGGAAAGAGGATACGCAGTATTTT | CASSLLTGKEDTQYF
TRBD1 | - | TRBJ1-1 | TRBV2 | TGTGCCAGCAGTGTGGGGACAGGGTACACTGAAGCTTTCTTT | CASSVGTGYTEAFF
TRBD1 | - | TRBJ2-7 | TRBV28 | TGTGCCAGCTCCTCCGTCCTCAGGGGGTTTACCTACGAGCAGTACTTC | CASSSVLRGFTYEQYF
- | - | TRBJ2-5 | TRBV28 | TGTGCCAGCAGTTTATCACTAGGAAGCAAAGAGACCCAGTACTTC | CASSLSLGSKETQYF
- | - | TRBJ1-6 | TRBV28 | TGTGCCAGCGGATCGGCTGGGAGGGTTTCACCCCTCCACTTT | CASGSAGRVSPLHF
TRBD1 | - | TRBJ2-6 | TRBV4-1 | TGCGCCAGCAGCCCCGTGGGACAGGCCCCGTCTGGGGCCAACGTCCTGACTTTC | CASSPVGQAPSGANVLTF
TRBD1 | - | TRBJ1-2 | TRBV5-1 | TGCGCCAGCAGCTTGGGACAGGGGCGTGACTATGGCTACACCTTC | CASSLGQGRDYGYTF
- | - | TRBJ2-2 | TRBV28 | TGTGCCAGCACCCAGGGCACCGGGGAGCTGTTTTTT | CASTQGTGELFF
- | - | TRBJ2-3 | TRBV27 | TGTGCCAGCGGAGATGGGGCGCCTAGCACAGATACGCAGTATTTT | CASGDGAPSTDTQYF
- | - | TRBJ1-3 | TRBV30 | TGTGCCTGGAGTGTATCCGGGTCCTCTGGAAACACCATATATTTT | CAWSVSGSSGNTIYF
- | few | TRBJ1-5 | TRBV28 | TGTGCCAGCAGTCTCAGTTACCGTCCGTTTAGCAATCAGCCCCAGCATTTT | CASSLSYRPFSNQPQHF
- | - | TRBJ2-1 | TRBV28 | TGTGCCAGCAGTGGTAGGGGACTCCGGACCGACAATGAGCAGTTCTTC | CASSGRGLRTDNEQFF
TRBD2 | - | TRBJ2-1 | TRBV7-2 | TGTGCCAGCAGCCCTCGGGGAGCGGGAGTCAATGAGCAGTTCTTC | CASSPRGAGVNEQFF
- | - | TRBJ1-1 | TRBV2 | TGTGCCTCCAGCACTGATGTCGGGGGGACTGAAGCTTTCTTT | CASSTDVGGTEAFF
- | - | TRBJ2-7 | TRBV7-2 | TGTGCCAGCAGCCTACGGGGGGCACAGGTTAAGTTTGGGGAGCAGTACTTC | CASSLRGAQVKFGEQYF
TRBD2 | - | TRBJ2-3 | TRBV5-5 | TGTGCCAGCAGCTTGTCCGGGACTAGCATCGCAGATACGCAGTATTTT | CASSLSGTSIADTQYF
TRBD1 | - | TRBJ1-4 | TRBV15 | TGTGCCACCAGCAGTGGGACAGGGGGAGGAGGTAGTGAAAAACTGTTTTTT | CATSSGTGGGGSEKLFF
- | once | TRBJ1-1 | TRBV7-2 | TGTGCCAGCAGCTTAGCGAGGCCGGGGTGGATGGCTGAAGCTTTCTTT | CASSLARPGWMAEAFF
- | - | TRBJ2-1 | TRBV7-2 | TGTGCCAGCAGCTCTAGTATGAATCACAATGAGCAGTTCTTC | CASSSSMNHNEQFF
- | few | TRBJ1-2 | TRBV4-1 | TGCGCCAGCAGCCAAGATCTGTCAGGGGCGACCTATGGCTACACCTTC | CASSQDLSGATYGYTF
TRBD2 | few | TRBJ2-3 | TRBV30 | TGTGCCTGGAGTCTCGCGGGAGGGACAGATACGCAGTATTTT | CAWSLAGGTDTQYF
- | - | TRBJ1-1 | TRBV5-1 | TGCGCCAGCAGCTTACAGGGAACTACTGAAGCTTTCTTT | CASSLQGTTEAFF
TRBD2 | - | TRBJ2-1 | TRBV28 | TGTGCCAGCACGAGTCGGGAGGGCTCGGATGAGCAGTTCTTC | CASTSREGSDEQFF
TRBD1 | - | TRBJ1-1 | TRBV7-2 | TGTGCCAGCAGCTATGACAGGGGGGGAACTGAAGCTTTCTTT | CASSYDRGGTEAFF
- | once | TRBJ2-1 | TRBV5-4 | TGTGCCAGCAGCTTGGTGGGGGCCTCCTACAATGAGCAGTTCTTC | CASSLVGASYNEQFF
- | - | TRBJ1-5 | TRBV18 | TGTGCCAGCTCACCAAGGGGACTTGGCAATCAGCCCCAGCATTTT | CASSPRGLGNQPQHF
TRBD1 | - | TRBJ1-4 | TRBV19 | TGTGCCAGCTCTGACAGGGAGAGTAATGAAAAACTGTTTTTT | CASSDRESNEKLFF
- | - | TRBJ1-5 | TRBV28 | TGTGCCAGCAGTTTGCCAGAAAATCAGCCCCAGCATTTT | CASSLPENQPQHF
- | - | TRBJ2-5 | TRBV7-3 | TGTGCCAGCAGCTTAAGTATAGAAGACCAAGAGACCCAGTACTTC | CASSLSIEDQETQYF
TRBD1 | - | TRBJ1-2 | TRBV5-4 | TGTGCCAGCAGCCAGGACAGGGGGCGTTCCGACTATGGCTACACCTTC | CASSQDRGRSDYGYTF
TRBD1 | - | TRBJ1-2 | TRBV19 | TGTGCCAGTAGTTCATCCGGGACAGGGTCTGATGGCTACACCTTC | CASSSSGTGSDGYTF
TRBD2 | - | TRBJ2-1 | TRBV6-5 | TGTGCCAGCGCCCTGACTAGCGGTTCCTACAATGAGCAGTTCTTC | CASALTSGSYNEQFF
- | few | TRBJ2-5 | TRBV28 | TGTGCCAGCAATTCACGGACTATGTTGGAGACCCAGTACTTC | CASNSRTMLETQYF
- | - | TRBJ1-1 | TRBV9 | TGTGCCAGCAGCGTAGGGAGGACGATGAACACTGAAGCTTTCTTT | CASSVGRTMNTEAFF
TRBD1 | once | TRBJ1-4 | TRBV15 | TGTGCCACCAGCAGAGAATCCGGGACAGTCGAAAAACTGTTTTTT | CATSRESGTVEKLFF
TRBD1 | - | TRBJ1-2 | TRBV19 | TGTGCCAGCCAGACAGGGGAAGGGTACGGCTACACCTTC | CASQTGEGYGYTF
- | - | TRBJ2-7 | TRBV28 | TGTGCCAGCAGGAACCCGGGATCCCTCTACGAGCAGTACTTC | CASRNPGSLYEQYF
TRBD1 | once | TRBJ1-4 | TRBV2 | TGTGCCAGCAGAATGGACAGGGGGGATGAAAAACTGTTTTTT | CASRMDRGDEKLFF
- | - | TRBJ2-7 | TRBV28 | TGTGCCAGCACTCAGCCTAGCGACACCTACGAGCAGTACTTC | CASTQPSDTYEQYF
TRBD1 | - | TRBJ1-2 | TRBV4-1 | TGCGCCAGCAGCCAAGGGGACAGGGGGCTTCGTGGCTACACCTTC | CASSQGDRGLRGYTF
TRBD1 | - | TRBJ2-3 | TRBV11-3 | TGTGCCAGCAGCTTCGGGACAGGATTGACAGATACGCAGTATTTT | CASSFGTGLTDTQYF
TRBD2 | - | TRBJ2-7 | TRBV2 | TGTGCCAGCAGACGGGCGGGAGACGAGCAGTACTTC | CASRRAGDEQYF
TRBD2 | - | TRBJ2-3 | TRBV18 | TGTGCCAGCTCACCATACACTAGCGGGAGTACAGATACGCAGTATTTT | CASSPYTSGSTDTQYF
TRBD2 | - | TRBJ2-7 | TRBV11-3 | TGTGCCAGCAGCTTAGATCGTCGGGGTAGCGGGAGGACCTACGAGCAGTACTTC | CASSLDRRGSGRTYEQYF
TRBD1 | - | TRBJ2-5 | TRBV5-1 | TGCGCCAGCAGCCGGGGACAGTTCCAAGAGACCCAGTACTTC | CASSRGQFQETQYF
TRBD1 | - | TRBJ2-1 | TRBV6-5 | TGTGCCACTTCGGACAGGGTCTCCTACAATGAGCAGTTCTTC | CATSDRVSYNEQFF